These 28 T cell receptor beta chains were all obtained from the same sample, sequenced in a study of T cells after yellow fever vaccination. TCRdb re-analysed the 5' RACE reads in MiXCR, keeping a single row per CDR3 protein. The sample lists about 340,000 distinct CDR3 sequences; 8.7% were seen once. The sample in question was PBMCs, obtained on the day of the first yellow fever vaccination. These receptors all come from a man younger than 35 who received the YFV17D yellow fever vaccine.

V is TRBV6-2 or TRBV6-3 and J is TRBJ1-2; D unresolved. Trimming left V 1 base short and J 7 bases short, with 10 bases between. Germline V gene lookup returns CDR1 MNHEY and CDR2 SVGEGT. The CDR3 extends over 13 amino acids. DNA of the CDR3: TGTGCCAGCAGTTACTTGGCCAAGTCTGGCTACACCTTC. Translated: CASSYLAKSGYTF.

This clonotype was counted many times. V is TRBV5-1 and J is TRBJ2-7, with D perhaps TRBD1 (7 bases). V lost 3 bases to trimming and J lost 0 bases, with 10 bases between them. The CDR3 contains 14 residues. Germline V gene lookup returns CDR1 SGHRS and CDR2 YFSETQ. CDR3 sequence reads: CASSWRDSSYEQYF. For the CDR3, the DNA is TGCGCCAGCAGCTGGAGGGACAGCTCCTACGAGCAGTACTTC.

This clonotype was seen repeatedly, ten times or more. V usage is TRBV5-1 and J usage is TRBJ2-7, with a tentative D call TRBD1 (6 bases). This CDR3 spans 15 amino acids. V lost 0 bases to trimming and J lost 1 base, with 11 bases between them. CDR1 is SGHRS, CDR2 YFSETQ, per germline. Here the CDR3 reads CASSLAEQGSYEQYF. CDR3 in DNA: TGCGCCAGCAGCTTGGCCGAACAGGGTTCCTACGAGCAGTACTTC.

This clonotype showed up many times. This chain uses TRBV5-1 with TRBJ2-7; D ambiguous. The CDR3 runs 14 residues. Deletions cut 1 base from V and 2 bases from J, with 10 bases between. Germline values: CDR1 SGHRS, CDR2 YFSETQ. The CDR3 DNA is TGCGCCAGCAGCTTGACTCCGGATACCTACGAGCAGTACTTC. It encodes CASSLTPDTYEQYF.

There are a few counts of this clonotype. The CDR3 DNA follows: TGTGCCAGCAGCAGGGGGACAGTTCACGAGCAGTACTTC. Translated: CASSRGTVHEQYF. J is TRBJ2-7 and V is TRBV21-1; the table names TRBD1, a call not compared with the DNA. TRBV21-1 is labeled a pseudogene. The CDR3 contains 13 residues.

This clonotype was counted ten times or more. The J gene is TRBJ2-3, the V gene TRBV5-4; D is possibly TRBD1 (6 bases). Germline loops: CDR1 SGHNT, CDR2 YYREEE (reference sequence). The CDR3 consists of 17 residues. In DNA form, the CDR3 reads TGTGCATACCCGGAGGACAGTAGGGGATGGTCGTCAGATACGCAGTATTTT. Its protein is CAYPEDSRGWSSDTQYF.

The chain has TRBV3-1 and TRBJ2-7; D perhaps matches TRBD2 (5 bases). Germline-derived CDR1 and CDR2 are LGHDT and YNNKEL (reference sequence). The CDR3 consists of 15 residues. Here the CDR3 DNA reads TGTGCCAGCAGCCAACAGCGGTGGGGATCCTACGAGCAGTGCGTC. It translates to CASSQQRWGSYEQCV.

A word on this clonotype: Given the absence of the conserved phenylalanine or tryptophan at the CDR3 end, a read error is likely. The genes are TRBV14 and TRBJ1-5; 10 bases agree with TRBD1. From germline, CDR1 is SGHDN and CDR2 FVKESK. This CDR3 has 16 amino acids. J was trimmed by 6 bases and V by 3 bases; bases with no gene match: 8. As DNA, the CDR3 is TGTGCCAGCAGCCAGATGGGACAGGGGACGATTCAGCCCCAGCATTTA. This encodes CASSQMGQGTIQPQHL.

This clonotype came up a few times. The CDR3 reads CASSLERGRANTGELFF. CDR3 DNA sequence: TGTGCCTCAAGCTTAGAAAGGGGCAGGGCGAACACCGGGGAGCTGTTTTTT. This chain links TRBV7-2 with TRBJ2-2, with TRBD1 as a possible D gene (5 bases). V shed 11 bases and J shed 0 bases, with 22 bases lying between them. The CDR3 totals 17 residues. Germline CDR1 reads SGHTA; CDR2 reads FQGNSA. Complete variable domain (other parts from reference TRBV7-2 and TRBJ2-2): GAGVSQSPSNKVTEKGKDVELRCDPISGHTALYWYRQSLGQGLEFLIYFQGNSAPDKSGLPSDRFSAERTGGSVSTLTIQRTQQEDSAVYLCASSLERGRANTGELFFGEGSRLTVL.

The chain couples TRBV7-9 to TRBJ2-5, with 11 nucleotides matching TRBD2. Trimming removed 4 bases from V and 1 base from J; junction bases left unmatched: 2. In germline, CDR1 is SEHNR, CDR2 FQNEAQ (reference sequence). The CDR3 has 15 residues. The CDR3 loop reads CASSSSGGFQETQYF. In nucleotides, the CDR3 is TGTGCCAGCAGCTCTAGCGGGGGGTTCCAAGAGACCCAGTACTTC.

The gene calls are TRBV3-1 and TRBJ2-1, with 12 nucleotides matching TRBD2. Germline V lookup: CDR1 LGHDT, CDR2 YNNKEL (reference sequence). The V gene end was trimmed by 1 base and the J gene end by 9 bases; junction bases not matched to a gene: 7. CDR3 length equals 16 residues. CDR3 DNA sequence: TGTGCCAGCAGCCAAGTCTCTAGCGGGGGGGCCGGTGAGCAGTTCTTC. Translation: CASSQVSSGGAGEQFF.

Only a few counts were recorded for this clonotype. The chain combines TRBV5-1 with TRBJ2-1, with D possibly being TRBD2 (5 bases). The V gene's germline CDR1 is SGHRS and CDR2 YFSETQ. The V and J ends lost 2 bases and 6 bases respectively, with 6 bases between them. This CDR3 region has 12 residues. CDR3 region: CASSFGVNEQFF. CDR3 DNA sequence: TGCGCCAGCAGCTTCGGGGTCAATGAGCAGTTCTTC. Filled out from reference TRBV5-1 and TRBJ2-1, the complete variable domain reads KAGVTQTPRYLIKTRGQQVTLSCSPISGHRSVSWYQQTPGQGLQFLFEYFSETQRNKGNFPGRFSGRQFSNSRSEMNVSTLELGDSALYLCASSFGVNEQFFGPGTRLTVL.

This rearrangement joins TRBV7-2 to TRBJ1-6; a weak D match, TRBD1 (6 bases). Looked up from germline, CDR1 is SGHTA and CDR2 is FQGNSA. The CDR3 sequence is 14 residues long. V was pared by 3 bases and J by 10 bases, with 13 bases between. The CDR3 DNA is TGTGCCAGCAGCTTGCGACAGGACGCGTCACCCCTCCACTTT. Translated, it gives CASSLRQDASPLHF.

The chain employs TRBV20-1 and TRBJ2-3, with D unresolved. This CDR3 comprises 15 residues. Looked up from germline, CDR1 is DFQATT and CDR2 is SNEGSKA (reference sequence). The germline V and J ends were trimmed by 3 bases and 1 base, with 14 bases remaining between them. The CDR3 is CSARGHPEGTDTQYF. In DNA form, the CDR3 reads TGCAGTGCTAGGGGTCATCCCGAGGGCACAGATACGCAGTATTTT.

This clonotype came up a few times. The chain combines TRBV28 with TRBJ1-2; D ambiguous. Per the germline V gene, CDR1 is MDHEN and CDR2 is SYDVKM. The ends were cut back, 6 bases at V and 7 bases at J, with 15 bases in the middle. The CDR3 runs 13 residues. The CDR3 coding sequence is TGTGCCAGCAGGCTTGGGCCCATCTTTGGCTACACCTTC. Encoded protein: CASRLGPIFGYTF.

The table lists this clonotype with a few counts. This sequence joins TRBV2 and TRBJ2-2; D may be TRBD2 (6 bases). Trimming removed 7 bases from V and 2 bases from J, with 11 bases in between. Germline lookup yields CDR1 SNHLY and CDR2 FYNNEI. The CDR3 has 14 amino acids. The CDR3 DNA reads as TGTGCCAGCACCGGGGGTGGAAACACCGGGGAGCTGTTTTTT. Translation gives CASTGGGNTGELFF.

This clonotype has more than one count but fewer than ten. The genes are TRBV18 and TRBJ2-7; D gene unclear. CDR3 length: 14 residues. V lost 8 bases to trimming and J lost 2 bases, with 16 bases between them. CDR1 is KGHSH, CDR2 LQKENI, per germline. The CDR3 nucleotides read TGTGCCAGCCGAGACCTTTTAGTTCCCTACGAGCAGTACTTC. This gives the protein CASRDLLVPYEQYF. The full variable domain, with the rest looked up from reference TRBV18 and TRBJ2-7, is NAGVMQNPRHLVRRRGQEARLRCSPMKGHSHVYWYRQLPEEGLKFMVYLQKENIIDESGMPKERFSAEFPKEGPSILRIQQVVRGDSAAYFCASRDLLVPYEQYFGPGTRLTVT.

This clonotype was counted at least ten times. The V and J genes are TRBV2 and TRBJ2-2; D possibly corresponds to TRBD2 (5 bases). The CDR3 length is 15 residues. The germline CDR1 and CDR2 sequences are SNHLY and FYNNEI. The V gene lost 5 bases and the J gene lost 1 base, with 11 bases spanning the gap. The CDR3 here is CASSPQRQNTGELFF. CDR3 coding DNA: TGTGCCAGCAGTCCCCAGCGGCAGAACACCGGGGAGCTGTTTTTT.

A few counts support this clonotype. CDR3 loop: CASSLGGRGFEEQYV. As DNA, the CDR3 is TGTGCCAGCAGCTTGGGGGGCAGGGGATTCGAAGAGCAGTACGTC. The genes are TRBV5-5 and TRBJ2-7; TRBD1 is a possible D gene (6 bases). The CDR3 is made up of 15 amino acids. In germline, CDR1 is SGHKS, CDR2 YYEKEE (reference sequence). Trimming left V 0 bases short and J 7 bases short, with 17 bases between.

This clonotype was observed at least ten times. J is TRBJ1-2 and V is TRBV5-1; no definite D call. The CDR3 extends over 14 amino acids. Trimming removed 0 bases at V and 2 bases at J, with 8 bases between. Germline CDR1 and CDR2: SGHRS and YFSETQ. The CDR3 region has the DNA TGCGCCAGCAGCTTGGTACAGTCCAACTATGGCTACACCTTC. Protein: CASSLVQSNYGYTF.

The CDR3 reads CASSQDREGWGAFF. The CDR3 DNA follows: TGTGCCAGCAGTCAGGACAGGGAGGGTTGGGGAGCTTTCTTT. This rearrangement joins TRBV12-3 or TRBV12-4 to TRBJ1-1; 8 positions match TRBD1. This CDR3 contains 14 residues. The V gene end was trimmed by 5 bases and the J gene end by 10 bases; junction bases not matched to a gene: 12.

V gene TRBV20-1 combines with J gene TRBJ2-5; tentatively, D is TRBD2 (7 bases). Germline V gene lookup returns CDR1 DFQATT and CDR2 SNEGSKA (reference sequence). The CDR3 has 15 amino acids. Trimming left V 3 bases short and J 5 bases short, with 19 bases between. The CDR3 here is CSASPRGATWETQYF. The CDR3 DNA is TGCAGTGCTAGTCCCCGGGGGGCTACTTGGGAGACCCAGTACTTC.

This clonotype was recorded a few times. The chain is built from TRBV6-7 and TRBJ2-7, with 7 nucleotides matching TRBD2. TRBV6-7 is an open reading frame whose function is uncertain. V shed 2 bases, J shed 3 bases, and the junction held 4 bases outside the gene matches. The CDR3 sequence is 14 residues long. CDR3 DNA: TGTGCCAGCAGTTACCCCGGACTAGTCTACGAGCAGTACTTC. As protein: CASSYPGLVYEQYF.

This clonotype was detected only a few times. The chain joins TRBV3-1 to TRBJ2-2, with 9 bases aligning to TRBD2. The germline V gene encodes CDR1 LGHDT and CDR2 YNNKEL (reference sequence). There are 18 residues in the CDR3. CDR3 nucleotide sequence: TGTACCTTCAGTGCCGCGACTTTGCGGGGGGGCCTCGGCGGGGAGCTGTTTTTT. Amino acids: CTFSAATLRGGLGGELFF.

This clonotype was seen a few times. The chain couples TRBV30 to TRBJ2-7; TRBD2 matches at 9 bases. V was clipped by 2 bases and J by 9 bases; unmatched bases: 5. Germline-derived CDR1 and CDR2 are GTSNPN and SVGIG (reference sequence). CDR3 length: 12 residues. The CDR3 sequence: CAWSRRRGGQYF. CDR3 sequence (DNA): TGTGCCTGGAGTCGACGGCGGGGGGGGCAGTACTTC.

Only a few counts were recorded for this clonotype. The J gene is TRBJ1-2, the V gene TRBV3-1; 9 nucleotides line up with TRBD1. Germline values: CDR1 LGHDT, CDR2 YNNKEL (reference sequence). With 3 bases clipped from V and 2 bases from J, the junction kept 4 bases outside the gene matches. The CDR3 covers 15 residues. The CDR3 protein is CASSHVQGANYGYTF. DNA of the CDR3: TGTGCCAGCAGCCATGTACAGGGGGCGAACTATGGCTACACCTTC. Filled out from reference TRBV3-1 and TRBJ1-2, the complete variable domain reads DTAVSQTPKYLVTQMGNDKSIKCEQNLGHDTMYWYKQDSKKFLKIMFSYNNKELIINETVPNRFSPKSPDKAHLNLHINSLELGDSAVYFCASSHVQGANYGYTFGSGTRLTVV.

This clonotype has more than one count but fewer than ten. J is TRBJ1-1 and V is TRBV6-5; the match to TRBD1 covers 9 bases. This CDR3 region has 15 residues. The junction had 6 bases not matched to a gene; V was cut back by 4 bases and J by 3 bases. Germline loops: CDR1 MNHEY, CDR2 SVGAGI. The CDR3 region is CASSSAGTGYTEAFF. The DNA of the CDR3 is TGTGCCAGCAGTTCGGCCGGGACAGGGTACACTGAAGCTTTCTTT.

DNA of the CDR3: TGTGCCAGCAGCCCAATACAGGGGCCCGAGCAGTACGTC. Protein sequence: CASSPIQGPEQYV. The V call is TRBV7-9, the J call TRBJ2-7; 7 bases line up with TRBD1. Germline V gives CDR1 SEHNR, CDR2 FQNEAQ (reference sequence). This CDR3 has 13 amino acids. The ends lost 5 bases at V and 6 bases at J; junction bases unmatched: 7.